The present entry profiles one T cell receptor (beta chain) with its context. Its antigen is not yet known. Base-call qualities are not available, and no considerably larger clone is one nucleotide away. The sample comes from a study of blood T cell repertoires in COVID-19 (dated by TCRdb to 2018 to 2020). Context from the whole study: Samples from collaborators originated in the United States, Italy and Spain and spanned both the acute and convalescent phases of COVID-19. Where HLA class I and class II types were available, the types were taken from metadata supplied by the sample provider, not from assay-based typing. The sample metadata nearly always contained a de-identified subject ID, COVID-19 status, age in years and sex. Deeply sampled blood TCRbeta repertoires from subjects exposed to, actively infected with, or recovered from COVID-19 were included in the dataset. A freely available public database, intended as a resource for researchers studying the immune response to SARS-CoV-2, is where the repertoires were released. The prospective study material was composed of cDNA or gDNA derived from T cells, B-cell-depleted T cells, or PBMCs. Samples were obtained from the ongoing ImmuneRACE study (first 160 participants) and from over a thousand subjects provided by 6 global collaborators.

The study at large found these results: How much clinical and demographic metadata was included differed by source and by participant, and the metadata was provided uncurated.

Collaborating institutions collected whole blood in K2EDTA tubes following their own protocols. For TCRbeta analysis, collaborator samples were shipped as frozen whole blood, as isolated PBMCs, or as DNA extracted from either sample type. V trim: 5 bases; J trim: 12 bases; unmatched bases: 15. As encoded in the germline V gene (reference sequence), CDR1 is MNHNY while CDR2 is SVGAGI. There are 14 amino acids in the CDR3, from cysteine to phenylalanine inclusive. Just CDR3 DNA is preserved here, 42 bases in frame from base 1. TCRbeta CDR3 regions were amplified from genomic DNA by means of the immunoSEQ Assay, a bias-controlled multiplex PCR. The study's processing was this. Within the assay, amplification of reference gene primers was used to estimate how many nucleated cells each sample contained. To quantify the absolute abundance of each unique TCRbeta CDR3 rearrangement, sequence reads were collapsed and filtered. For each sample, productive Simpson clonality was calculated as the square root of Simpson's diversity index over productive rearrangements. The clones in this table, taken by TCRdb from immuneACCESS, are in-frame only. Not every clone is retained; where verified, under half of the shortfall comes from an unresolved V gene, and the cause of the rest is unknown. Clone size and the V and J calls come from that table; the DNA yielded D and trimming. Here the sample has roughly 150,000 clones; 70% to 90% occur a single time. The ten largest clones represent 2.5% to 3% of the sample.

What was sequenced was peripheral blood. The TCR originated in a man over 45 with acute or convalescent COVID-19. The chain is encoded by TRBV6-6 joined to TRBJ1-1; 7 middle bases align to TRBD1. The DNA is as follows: TGTGCCAGCAGTAGGACACAGGGGAGTAGGGTAACTTTCTTT. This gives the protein CASSRTQGSRVTFF.